The 8 T cell receptor beta chains in this list originate from one sample, sequenced in a study of T-cell reconstitution after alpha-beta-depleted transplantation in children. The library targeted TCRbeta and was prepared with unique molecular identifiers. TCRdb fed the PCR reads into MiXCR, producing one record per CDR3 protein. The data show under 250,000 distinct CDR3 sequences, approximately 6.9% seen once. Sample: PBMCs, taken before TCRalphabeta/CD19-depleted stem cell transplant. The source of these receptors is a boy aged 2 to 9 with acute lymphoblastic leukemia, due to receive a stem cell transplant.

This clonotype was observed at least ten times. J is TRBJ1-6 and V is TRBV7-2; 9 nucleotides align to TRBD1. This CDR3 is built from 17 residues. The junction had 9 bases not matched to a gene; V was cut back by 2 bases and J by 7 bases. Germline V gives CDR1 SGHTA, CDR2 FQGNSA. CDR3 nucleotides: TGTGCCAGCAGCTTAAGGGGCGGACAGGGGTTCAATTCACCCCTCCACTTT. Its translation: CASSLRGGQGFNSPLHF.

At least ten counts were recorded for this clonotype. The rearrangement uses TRBV5-1 and TRBJ2-7, with D possibly matching TRBD2 (5 bases). Deletions cut 4 bases from V and 2 bases from J, with 10 bases between. This CDR3 has 13 amino acids. Germline CDR1 SGHRS, CDR2 YFSETQ. The CDR3 sequence: CASSEGRAYEQYF. The DNA of the CDR3 is TGCGCCAGCAGCGAGGGCCGGGCCTACGAGCAGTACTTC.

This clonotype was counted a few times. The chain employs TRBV6-5 and TRBJ2-7; the match to TRBD1 covers 9 bases. The CDR3 contains 14 residues. CDR1 MNHEY and CDR2 SVGAGI come from the germline V gene. Unmatched junction bases numbered 1, after V lost 1 base and J lost 3 bases. DNA of the CDR3: TGTGCCAGCAGTTACTTGACAGGGGGCTACGAGCAGTACTTC. Translated, it gives CASSYLTGGYEQYF.

This clonotype was counted many times. The chain carries TRBV27 and TRBJ2-7; D unclear. The CDR3 is 15 residues long. CDR1 and CDR2 from the germline V gene are MNHEY and SMNVEV (reference sequence). Trimming removed 0 bases at V and 0 bases at J, with 9 bases between. The CDR3 sequence: CASSLSWTDSYEQYF. In DNA form, the CDR3 reads TGTGCCAGCAGTTTATCCTGGACGGACTCCTACGAGCAGTACTTC.

This clonotype was seen at least ten times. J is TRBJ2-7 and V is TRBV5-6; no definite D call. V was clipped by 2 bases and J by 6 bases, with 9 bases between them. Germline CDR1 reads SGHDT; CDR2 reads YYEEEE. The CDR3 has 12 residues. The CDR3 here is CASSFQVGEQYF. CDR3 DNA sequence: TGTGCCAGCAGCTTTCAGGTCGGCGAGCAGTACTTC.

This clonotype was observed many times. This chain joins TRBV20-1 and TRBJ2-2; unclear D gene. The germline gives CDR1 DFQATT, CDR2 SNEGSKA (reference sequence). The CDR3 runs 13 residues. V lost 2 bases and J lost 6, with 10 bases in between. The CDR3 coding sequence is TGCAGTGCTAGACCCCTGCAAGCCGGGGAGCTGTTTTTT. It translates to CSARPLQAGELFF.

The chain joins TRBV6-1 to TRBJ2-7; TRBD2 matches 13 bases. The CDR3 covers 18 residues. Germline values: CDR1 MNHNS, CDR2 SASEGT. V gave up 9 bases and J gave up 3 bases; unmatched junction bases: 17. This CDR3 is CARGRAVRRTSGSYEQYF. DNA of the CDR3: TGTGCCAGGGGTAGGGCAGTTCGCCGGACTAGCGGGAGCTACGAGCAGTACTTC.

The chain couples TRBV7-2 to TRBJ2-2; D not certain. Trimming left V 2 bases short and J 6 bases short, with 4 bases between. CDR1 and CDR2 (germline): SGHTA, FQGNSA. CDR3 length: 12 amino acids. The CDR3 region has the DNA TGTGCCAGCAGCTTATCCTCCGGGGAGCTGTTTTTT. Amino acids: CASSLSSGELFF.